The next 27 T cell receptor beta chains were all read from a single sample in a study of early T cells in non-severe SARS-CoV-2 infection. TCRdb re-analysed the 5' RACE reads in MiXCR, keeping a single row per CDR3 protein. Of some 59,000 distinct CDR3 sequences detected, around 9% appear once; the ten largest clones hold about a fifth. Sequencing used whole blood. The receptors come from an adult who was a healthcare worker with PCR-confirmed SARS-CoV-2 infection or an uninfected control (not recorded which).

This rearrangement joins TRBV20-1 to TRBJ2-7; the D call may be TRBD1 or TRBD2 (5 bases each). This CDR3 contains 14 residues. V was cut by 6 bases and J by 1 base, with 16 bases left in between. Germline V gene lookup returns CDR1 DFQATT and CDR2 SNEGSKA (reference sequence). This chain's CDR3 is CSAFSQGRSYEQYF. DNA of the CDR3: TGCAGTGCCTTTTCCCAGGGACGTTCCTACGAGCAGTACTTC.

This clonotype was detected many times. The genes are TRBV2 and TRBJ2-1; D might be TRBD1 (5 bases). The CDR3 runs 10 residues. CDR1 is SNHLY, CDR2 FYNNEI, per germline. V gave up 9 bases and J gave up 7 bases, with 7 bases separating them. The CDR3 is CASRGNEQFF. CDR3 nucleotide sequence: TGTGCCAGTAGGGGTAATGAGCAGTTCTTC.

The chain joins TRBV10-3 to TRBJ1-2; 7 bases agree with TRBD1. The CDR3 covers 14 residues. Germline V lookup: CDR1 ENHRY, CDR2 SYGVKD. J lost 1 base, V lost 11 bases, and 10 bases had no gene match. The DNA of the CDR3 is TGTGCCGCCTCCCGGGACAGAGTTAACTATGGCTACACCTTC. This encodes CAASRDRVNYGYTF.

The chain is built from TRBV2 and TRBJ2-2; D gene unclear. The CDR3 is made up of 13 amino acids. V was shortened by 5 bases and J by 3 bases, with 7 bases between the two germline ends. The germline V gene has CDR1 SNHLY and CDR2 FYNNEI. In DNA, the CDR3 is TGTGCCAGCAGTCCCCCTGACACCGGGGAGCTGTTTTTT. The encoded protein is CASSPPDTGELFF.

The sample holds a few counts of this clonotype. The chain combines TRBV3-1 with TRBJ2-1; D could derive from TRBD1 or TRBD2 (5 bases each). This CDR3 contains 16 residues. Germline CDR1 and CDR2: LGHDT and YNNKEL (reference sequence). Trimming removed 4 bases from V and 7 bases from J, with 20 bases in between. The CDR3 region is CASSPPGTLVVNEQFF. DNA for the CDR3: TGTGCCAGCAGCCCTCCCGGGACCCTCGTGGTAAATGAGCAGTTCTTC.

The chain couples TRBV6-2 or TRBV6-3 to TRBJ2-1; D call uncertain. The CDR3 is made up of 13 amino acids. V shed 2 bases and J shed 7 bases, with 9 bases lying between them. The germline gives CDR1 MNHEY, CDR2 SVGEGT. The CDR3 sequence is CASSYTEGNEQFF. In DNA, the CDR3 is TGTGCCAGCAGTTACACCGAAGGGAATGAGCAGTTCTTC.

This clonotype has at least ten counts. The chain is built from TRBV7-8 and TRBJ1-5; D is possibly TRBD1 (5 bases). V lost 5 bases and J 2 bases, leaving 13 bases between the germline ends. This CDR3 spans 15 amino acids. Germline lookup yields CDR1 SGHVS and CDR2 FQNEAQ. CDR3 bases: TGTGCCAGCAGCAGCCGGGGCAGGGGCAATCAGCCCCAGCATTTT. Translation: CASSSRGRGNQPQHF. Full variable domain (remainder filled in from reference TRBV7-8 and TRBJ1-5): GAGVSQSPRYKVAKRGQDVALRCDPISGHVSLFWYQQALGQGPEFLTYFQNEAQLDKSGLPSDRFFAERPEGSVSTLKIQRTQQEDSAVYLCASSSRGRGNQPQHFGDGTRLSIL.

This clonotype came up many times. The chain links TRBV12-3 or TRBV12-4 to TRBJ1-1; a weak D match, TRBD1 (6 bases). Deletions cut 5 bases from V and 5 bases from J, with 12 bases between. CDR3 length: 13 residues. CDR3: CASSNREGTEAFF. As DNA, the CDR3 is TGTGCCAGCAGTAACAGGGAAGGGACTGAAGCTTTCTTT.

The chain couples TRBV29-1 to TRBJ2-4, with D maybe TRBD2 (5 bases). V shed 7 bases and J shed 0 bases, with 10 bases lying between them. This CDR3 is built from 13 residues. Per the germline V gene, CDR1 is SQVTM and CDR2 is ANQGSEA. Written as DNA, the CDR3 is TGCAGCGCGGGGTCCGTAGCCAAAAACATTCAGTACTTC. It specifies CSAGSVAKNIQYF.

The chain joins TRBV20-1 to TRBJ2-7; the D is unclear. Trimming removed 3 bases at V and 6 bases at J, with 9 bases between. Germline lookup yields CDR1 DFQATT and CDR2 SNEGSKA (reference sequence). This CDR3 is 11 amino acids long. CDR3: CSARDVAEQYF. DNA of the CDR3: TGCAGTGCTAGGGATGTGGCCGAGCAGTACTTC.

CDR3 loop: CASRAGQYNTEAFF. The CDR3 DNA follows: TGTGCCAGCAGGGCGGGGCAGTATAACACTGAAGCTTTCTTT. The chain uses TRBV12-3 or TRBV12-4 and TRBJ1-1, with D possibly matching TRBD1 (5 bases). The CDR3 runs to 14 residues. Deletions cut 6 bases from V and 2 bases from J, with 13 bases between.

This clonotype was recorded at least ten times. The chain uses TRBV7-2 and TRBJ2-3, with TRBD2 matching over 12 bases. Germline values: CDR1 SGHTA, CDR2 FQGNSA. This CDR3 has 16 amino acids. J lost 2 bases, V lost 5 bases, and 5 bases had no gene match. The CDR3 coding sequence is TGTGCCAGCAGCACGGGACTAGCGGGCGACACAGATACGCAGTATTTT. Amino acids: CASSTGLAGDTDTQYF.

This clonotype was seen many times. The rearrangement joins TRBV7-9 to TRBJ1-6, with D perhaps matching TRBD1 (6 bases). Trimming shortened V by 8 bases and J by 9 bases, and 20 bases separated the two germline ends. CDR1 and CDR2 (germline): SEHNR, FQNEAQ (reference sequence). This CDR3 has 15 residues. For the CDR3, the DNA is TGTGCCAGCTCCTCACAACAGGGATCCTCTTCACCCCTCCACTTT. Translated: CASSSQQGSSSPLHF.

This clonotype was counted ten times or more. V is TRBV12-3 or TRBV12-4 and J is TRBJ1-2; 7 bases are shared with TRBD1. Losses at the gene ends were 3 bases for V and 7 bases for J; bases not matched to a gene: 8. This CDR3 has 14 amino acids. The CDR3 nucleotides are TGTGCCAGCAGTTTCAACTCAGGACAGGCTGGCTACACCTTC. Translation gives CASSFNSGQAGYTF.

This clonotype was observed a few times. The rearrangement joins TRBV20-1 to TRBJ2-7; TRBD1 matches at 8 bases. CDR1 and CDR2 from the germline V gene are DFQATT and SNEGSKA (reference sequence). V dropped 0 bases and J dropped 7; count of bases not matched to a gene: 11. The CDR3 sequence is 15 residues long. Written as DNA, the CDR3 is TGCAGTGCTAGAGATTTTGGACAGGGCACTCGAGAGCAGTACTTC. Amino acids: CSARDFGQGTREQYF.

This clonotype was counted at least ten times. The chain recombines TRBV2 with TRBJ2-1; D possibly uses TRBD1 or TRBD2 (5 bases each). V was trimmed by 5 bases and J by 1 base, leaving 15 bases between them. Germline values: CDR1 SNHLY, CDR2 FYNNEI. The CDR3 covers 16 residues. CDR3 coding DNA: TGTGCCAGCAGTAATCCCGGGACCGAGTCCTACAATGAGCAGTTCTTC. This sequence encodes CASSNPGTESYNEQFF.

The chain has TRBV19 and TRBJ1-5; D is uncertain. V was cut by 10 bases and J by 3 bases, with 13 bases left in between. The CDR3 contains 13 residues. The germline CDR1 and CDR2 sequences are LNHDA and SQIVND (reference sequence). This chain's CDR3 is CATEPGINQPQHF. The CDR3 DNA reads TGTGCCACTGAACCCGGCATCAATCAGCCCCAGCATTTT. Drawing the rest from reference TRBV19 and TRBJ1-5, the complete variable domain is DGGITQSPKYLFRKEGQNVTLSCEQNLNHDAMYWYRQDPGQGLRLIYYSQIVNDFQKGDIAEGYSVSREKKESFPLTVTSAQKNPTAFYLCATEPGINQPQHFGDGTRLSIL.

This clonotype was seen many times. The chain couples TRBV7-6 to TRBJ2-1; unclear D gene. CDR1 and CDR2 (germline): SGHVS, FNYEAQ. The CDR3 spans 15 residues. Trimming removed 1 base at V and 2 bases at J, with 9 bases between. The CDR3 bases are TGTGCCAGCAGCTTAGTGGGTGGAACCTACAATGAGCAGTTCTTC. Its translation: CASSLVGGTYNEQFF.

Many counts were recorded for this clonotype. The chain is built from TRBV5-1 and TRBJ2-1; D perhaps matches TRBD1 (5 bases). V lost 3 bases to trimming and J lost 4 bases, with 11 bases between them. CDR1 and CDR2 from the germline V gene are SGHRS and YFSETQ. The CDR3 has 14 residues. The CDR3 region is CASSSGQPYNEQFF. Written as DNA, the CDR3 is TGCGCCAGCAGCTCAGGGCAGCCTTACAATGAGCAGTTCTTC.

The CDR3 is CAIGSGANTGELFF. CDR3 nucleotides: TGTGCCATCGGTAGCGGGGCGAACACCGGGGAGCTGTTTTTT. V and J are TRBV10-3 and TRBJ2-2, with 8 bases identical to TRBD2. Trimming took 8 bases from V and 0 from J; bases not matched to a gene: 2. CDR3 length: 14 residues. Germline lookup yields CDR1 ENHRY and CDR2 SYGVKD.

The sample holds a few counts of this clonotype. The J gene is TRBJ1-4, the V gene TRBV29-1; D call uncertain. The CDR3 loop spans 15 amino acids. V was cut by 1 base and J by 1 base, with 10 bases left in between. Germline CDR1 is SQVTM and CDR2 is ANQGSEA. This chain's CDR3 is CSVEAGRGTNEKLFF. As DNA, the CDR3 is TGCAGCGTTGAAGCCGGACGGGGAACTAATGAAAAACTGTTTTTT. Full variable domain (remainder filled in from reference TRBV29-1 and TRBJ1-4): SAVISQKPSRDICQRGTSLTIQCQVDSQVTMMFWYRQQPGQSLTLIATANQGSEATYESGFVIDKFPISRPNLTFSTLTVSNMSPEDSSIYLCSVEAGRGTNEKLFFGSGTQLSVL.

The chain recombines TRBV6-5 with TRBJ2-7, with a tentative D call TRBD1 (6 bases). V was clipped by 6 bases and J by 4 bases, with 13 bases between them. Germline-derived CDR1 and CDR2 are MNHEY and SVGAGI. The CDR3 has 13 residues. The DNA for the CDR3 is TGTGCCAGCAGCAGATTTGGACAGTACGAGCAGTACTTC. This gives the protein CASSRFGQYEQYF.

This clonotype was counted at least ten times. The chain joins TRBV4-1 to TRBJ2-7, with 9 bases lining up with TRBD2. Germline V lookup: CDR1 MGHRA, CDR2 YSYEKL. Trimming removed 3 bases from V and 4 bases from J; junction bases left unmatched: 7. The CDR3 has 15 amino acids. This chain's CDR3 is CASSHNSGGTYEQYF. The DNA of the CDR3 is TGCGCCAGCAGCCATAATAGCGGGGGAACTTACGAGCAGTACTTC.

In this sample, this clonotype turned up a few times. V usage is TRBV7-9 and J usage is TRBJ1-6; D not resolved. Trimming stripped 3 bases from V and 5 bases from J, with 2 bases between. The CDR3 extends over 12 amino acids. Germline CDR1 is SEHNR and CDR2 is FQNEAQ (reference sequence). The CDR3 DNA follows: TGTGCCAGCAGCTTGGATAATTCACCCCTCCACTTT. Translated: CASSLDNSPLHF.

The chain uses TRBV10-2 and TRBJ1-1, with D tentatively TRBD1 (5 bases). The germline V gene encodes CDR1 WSHSY and CDR2 SAAADI. Between the trimmed V and J ends, which lost 2 bases and 1 base, there was a span of 5 bases. The CDR3 runs to 13 residues. The CDR3 region is CASSEQGNTEAFF. The CDR3 DNA reads TGCGCCAGCAGTGAGCAGGGGAACACTGAAGCTTTCTTT.

This clonotype was seen a handful of times. The chain is built from TRBV12-3 or TRBV12-4 and TRBJ2-6; D call uncertain. The CDR3 extends over 14 amino acids. The V end was cut by 4 bases, the J end by 0 bases, with 4 bases between. The CDR3 loop is CASSSDSGANVLTF. DNA of the CDR3: TGTGCCAGCAGTTCCGACTCTGGGGCCAACGTCCTGACTTTC.

The CDR3 spells CASSQGQGARYGYTF. The CDR3 DNA is TGTGCCAGCAGCCAAGGACAGGGGGCGCGTTATGGCTACACCTTC. The chain employs TRBV4-2 and TRBJ1-2; TRBD1 matches at 10 bases. Losses at the gene ends were 1 base for V and 5 bases for J; bases not matched to a gene: 4. This CDR3 spans 15 amino acids. Germline CDR1 and CDR2: LGHNA and YNFKEQ.